The present T cell receptor beta chain was sequenced within a study of patients and donors after allogeneic stem cell transplantation. TCRdb fed the RT-PCR reads into MiXCR, producing one record per CDR3 protein. The table lists approximately 31,000 distinct CDR3 sequences, 30% to 40% of them singletons, with over 60% in the top ten. This CDR3 comprises 15 residues. Trimming took off 0 bases at V and 2 bases at J, with 11 bases between the two ends. CDR1 SGHKS and CDR2 YYEKEE come from the germline V gene (reference sequence). Sequencing input: blood, either unsorted or a sorted T cell fraction (not recorded which). The chain uses TRBV5-5 and TRBJ1-2; no definite D call. The receptor was derived from a human donor who was either an allogeneic HSCT recipient or a stem cell or donor lymphocyte infusion donor (not recorded which). It is not recorded whose cells these are; they may come from a transplant donor. For the CDR3, the DNA is TGTGCCAGCAGCTTGGCCTTGGGCAAGAACTATGGCTACACCTTC. It codes for CASSLALGKNYGYTF.